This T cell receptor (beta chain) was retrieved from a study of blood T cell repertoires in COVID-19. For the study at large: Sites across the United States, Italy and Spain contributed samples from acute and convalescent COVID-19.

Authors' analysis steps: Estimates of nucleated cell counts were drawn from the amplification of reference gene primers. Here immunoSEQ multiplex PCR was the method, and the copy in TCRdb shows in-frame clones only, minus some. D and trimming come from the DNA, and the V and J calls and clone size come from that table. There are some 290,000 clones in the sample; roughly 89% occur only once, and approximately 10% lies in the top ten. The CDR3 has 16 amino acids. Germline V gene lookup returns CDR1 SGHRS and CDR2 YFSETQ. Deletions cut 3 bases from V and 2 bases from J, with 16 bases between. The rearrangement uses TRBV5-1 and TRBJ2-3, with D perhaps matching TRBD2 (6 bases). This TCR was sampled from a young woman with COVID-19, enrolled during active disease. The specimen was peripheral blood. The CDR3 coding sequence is TGCGCCAGCAGCTCCTCCCTTAGCGGACCCACAGATACGCAGTATTTT. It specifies CASSSSLSGPTDTQYF.